This entry lists 23 T cell receptor beta chains sequenced from one sample in a study of T cells expressing NK-cell markers. TCRdb reprocessed the 5' RACE reads and reports one entry per CDR3 protein, with no DNA. The sample has around 280,000 distinct CDR3 sequences. The sequenced sample consisted of blood T cells: a sorted CD56 or NKG2C T cell subset, CD4+ or CD8+ T cells, or bulk PBMC T cells (not recorded which). Receptor source: a man aged 18 to 35 in good health.

The chain recombines TRBV12-3 or TRBV12-4 with TRBJ2-1; the D call from TCRdb, TRBD1, cannot be confirmed without DNA. This CDR3 is 14 amino acids long. The CDR3 here is CASSPWGGRHEQFF.

This chain uses TRBV12-3 or TRBV12-4 with TRBJ2-3; TCRdb indicates TRBD2, and absent DNA this call remains unverified. This CDR3 comprises 14 residues. The CDR3: CASRRREEGDTQYF.

The rearrangement joins TRBV12-3 or TRBV12-4 to TRBJ2-1; the TRBD2 assignment by TCRdb is unverifiable without DNA. The CDR3 is 15 amino acids. The CDR3 sequence is CASRIASGRQGEQFF.

The chain joins TRBV6-1 to TRBJ1-2; the TCRdb call, TRBD1, lacks DNA for checking. The CDR3 is 15 amino acids. Looked up from germline, CDR1 is MNHNS and CDR2 is SASEGT. The CDR3 sequence: CASSRPMTGGDGYTF.

V gene TRBV12-3 or TRBV12-4 combines with J gene TRBJ2-5. The CDR3 is 14 amino acids. The CDR3 region is CASSFGLDQETQYF.

The genes are TRBV6-4 and TRBJ2-3; the TCRdb D gene call, TRBD1, has no DNA to confirm it. The CDR3 consists of 14 residues. CDR1 is MRHNA and CDR2 is SNTAGT in the germline V gene. CDR3 region: CASSGGGSTDTQYF.

V and J are TRBV7-8 and TRBJ2-5; with no DNA, the TCRdb D assignment of TRBD1 cannot be verified. Germline V gene lookup returns CDR1 SGHVS and CDR2 FQNEAQ. The CDR3 is 13 amino acids. The chain's CDR3 is CASSNRQGHPQYF.

This sequence joins TRBV14 and TRBJ2-3; with no DNA, the TCRdb D assignment of TRBD1 cannot be verified. This CDR3 contains 18 residues. Per the germline V gene, CDR1 is SGHDN and CDR2 is FVKESK. This chain's CDR3 is CASSQVYRDIRRTDTQYF.

The gene calls are TRBV12-3 or TRBV12-4 and TRBJ2-1. The CDR3 runs to 13 residues. CDR3 sequence: CASSFRQINEQFF.

The genes are TRBV12-3 or TRBV12-4 and TRBJ2-7; TCRdb's assignment of TRBD2 cannot be checked, as there is no DNA. The CDR3 covers 11 residues. The CDR3: CASRRGVWQYF.

The chain couples TRBV29-1 to TRBJ2-1. CDR3 length equals 14 residues. Per germline, CDR1 SQVTM and CDR2 ANQGSEA. CDR3 in amino acids: CSVAAGISYNEQFF.

J is TRBJ2-6 and V is TRBV6-1; absent DNA, TCRdb's TRBD2 call cannot be checked. Per germline, CDR1 MNHNS and CDR2 SASEGT. The CDR3 is 18 residues long. The CDR3 is CASSGLAGGHSGANVLTF.

The CDR3 region is CASSPSGGRELFF. The chain uses TRBV12-3 or TRBV12-4 and TRBJ2-2; TCRdb selects TRBD1, and the lack of DNA leaves this call unchecked. The CDR3 covers 13 residues.

The chain combines TRBV29-1 with TRBJ2-1; the TCRdb D gene call, TRBD2, has no DNA to confirm it. Germline assignment: CDR1 SQVTM and CDR2 ANQGSEA. CDR3 length: 15 amino acids. The CDR3: CSVLNPTGGANEQFF.

This chain joins TRBV4-3 and TRBJ2-6; TCRdb calls TRBD1, which cannot be checked without DNA. Germline assignment: CDR1 LGHNA and CDR2 YSLEER. This CDR3 comprises 18 residues. The CDR3: CASSQRTGGFSGANVLTF.

The J gene is TRBJ1-3, the V gene TRBV19; as DNA is missing, the TRBD1 call by TCRdb cannot be tested. CDR1 and CDR2 from the germline V gene are LNHDA and SQIVND (reference sequence). There are 16 residues in the CDR3. The CDR3 here is CASSLQGRADGNTIYF.

The gene calls are TRBV29-1 and TRBJ2-1; the TRBD1 assignment by TCRdb is unverifiable without DNA. CDR1 is SQVTM, CDR2 ANQGSEA, per germline. The CDR3 runs 14 residues. Here the CDR3 reads CSVDGGQGFNEQFF.

This rearrangement joins TRBV7-9 to TRBJ2-1; TCRdb calls TRBD1, which cannot be checked without DNA. The CDR3 covers 17 residues. Germline CDR1 SEHNR, CDR2 FQNEAQ (reference sequence). The chain's CDR3 is CASSSAFSGRGWNEQFF.

V gene TRBV29-1 combines with J gene TRBJ1-2; TCRdb's D gene call, TRBD1, goes unchecked for lack of DNA. The CDR3 spans 14 residues. Germline values: CDR1 SQVTM, CDR2 ANQGSEA. The CDR3 is CSVEKQGWGYGYTF.

V gene TRBV20-1 combines with J gene TRBJ2-1; TCRdb's D gene call, TRBD1, goes unchecked for lack of DNA. This CDR3 has 15 amino acids. Germline CDR1 and CDR2: DFQATT and SNEGSKA (reference sequence). The CDR3: CSATGATGGLDEQFF.

The chain employs TRBV6-1 and TRBJ2-5; TCRdb calls TRBD2, which cannot be checked without DNA. Germline V gene lookup returns CDR1 MNHNS and CDR2 SASEGT. The CDR3 consists of 13 residues. The CDR3 region is CASLATLGETQYF.

J is TRBJ2-2 and V is TRBV20-1; TCRdb returns TRBD2, unconfirmable since there is no DNA. This CDR3 is 14 amino acids long. Germline V CDR1 and CDR2: DFQATT, SNEGSKA (reference sequence). CDR3 region: CSSRPGLATGELFF.

The chain recombines TRBV20-1 with TRBJ2-5; TCRdb picks TRBD2, but there is no DNA to check that call. The CDR3 sequence is 11 residues long. Germline V lookup: CDR1 DFQATT, CDR2 SNEGSKA (reference sequence). The CDR3 loop reads CSARREGTQYF.